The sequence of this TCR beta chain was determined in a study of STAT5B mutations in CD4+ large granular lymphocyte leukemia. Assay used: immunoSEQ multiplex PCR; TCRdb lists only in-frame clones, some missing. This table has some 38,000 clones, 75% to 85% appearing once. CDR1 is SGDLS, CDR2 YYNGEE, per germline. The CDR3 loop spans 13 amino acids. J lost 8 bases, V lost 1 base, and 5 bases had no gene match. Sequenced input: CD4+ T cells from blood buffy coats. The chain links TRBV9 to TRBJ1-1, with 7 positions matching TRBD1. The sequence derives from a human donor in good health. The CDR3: CASSVKGAKEAFF. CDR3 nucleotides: TGTGCCAGCAGCGTAAAGGGGGCAAAGGAAGCTTTCTTT.